These 8 T cell receptor beta chains were sequenced from one sample in a study of blood T cell repertoires in COVID-19 (dated by TCRdb to about 2020). The library was made by the immunoSEQ multiplex PCR assay. TCRdb provides this immuneACCESS table in a form limited to in-frame rearrangements. Some clones are lacking; in checked studies, under half of them reflect an unresolved V gene, and why the rest are absent is not known. The sample table contains roughly 170,000 clones; only one count was recorded for 86% of them. The leading ten clones occupy more than 20% of the sample. Sequenced material: peripheral blood. Receptor source: a man aged 65 to 85 with active or convalescent COVID-19.

The J gene is TRBJ2-1, the V gene TRBV11-3; 13 positions match TRBD2. V was pared by 4 bases and J by 8 bases, with 5 bases of the junction left unmatched. The CDR3 totals 15 residues. CDR1 is SGHNT, CDR2 YENEEA, per germline. This CDR3 reads CASSSRTSGGDEQFF. The CDR3, as DNA: TGTGCCAGCAGCTCGCGGACTAGCGGGGGAGATGAGCAGTTCTTC.

V is TRBV5-1 and J is TRBJ1-4; the D gene is possibly TRBD1 (5 bases). Germline V gives CDR1 SGHRS, CDR2 YFSETQ. This CDR3 spans 15 amino acids. Between the trimmed V and J ends, which lost 5 bases and 7 bases, there was a span of 18 bases. The CDR3 sequence: CASSFFGREGEKLFF. Here the CDR3 DNA reads TGCGCCAGCAGTTTCTTTGGCAGGGAGGGTGAAAAACTGTTTTTT.

The chain combines TRBV20-1 with TRBJ1-1; D call uncertain. V was clipped by 6 bases and J by 7 bases, with 12 bases between them. The CDR3 has 11 residues. Germline values: CDR1 DFQATT, CDR2 SNEGSKA (reference sequence). The CDR3 region has the DNA TGCAGTGCCCGCCGCGGGCGTGAAGCTTTCTTT. It yields the protein CSARRGREAFF.

The chain combines TRBV28 with TRBJ2-1; 10 bases are a match to TRBD2. V shed 2 bases, J shed 5 bases, and the junction held 3 bases outside the gene matches. The CDR3 totals 15 residues. Germline V gene lookup returns CDR1 MDHEN and CDR2 SYDVKM. For the CDR3, the DNA is TGTGCCAGCAGTTTAGCAGCGGGAGGGGACAATGAGCAGTTCTTC. This sequence encodes CASSLAAGGDNEQFF. Drawing the rest from reference TRBV28 and TRBJ2-1, the complete variable domain is DVKVTQSSRYLVKRTGEKVFLECVQDMDHENMFWYRQDPGLGLRLIYFSYDVKMKEKGDIPEGYSVSREKKERFSLILESASTNQTSMYLCASSLAAGGDNEQFFGPGTRLTVL.

The CDR3 here is CASSRDSVSYEQYF. CDR3 nucleotides: TGCGCCAGCAGCCGGGACTCCGTATCCTACGAGCAGTACTTC. The rearrangement joins TRBV5-1 to TRBJ2-7, with D possibly matching TRBD2 (6 bases). Trimming took 4 bases from V and 1 from J, leaving 12 bases between them. The CDR3 has 14 amino acids. Germline assignment: CDR1 SGHRS and CDR2 YFSETQ.

This chain uses TRBV5-1 with TRBJ1-1; D is possibly TRBD1 (6 bases). V was shortened by 4 bases and J by 0 bases, with 16 bases between the two germline ends. CDR1 SGHRS and CDR2 YFSETQ come from the germline V gene. This CDR3 contains 16 residues. This CDR3 reads CASSANPGTMNTEAFF. CDR3 in DNA: TGCGCCAGCAGCGCGAACCCGGGGACAATGAACACTGAAGCTTTCTTT.

This chain joins TRBV7-9 and TRBJ1-1; no firm D call. Trimming left V 0 bases short and J 8 bases short, with 10 bases between. CDR1 is SEHNR, CDR2 FQNEAQ, per germline (reference sequence). The CDR3 is 13 residues long. The DNA of the CDR3 is TGTGCCAGCAGCTTAGCGGAGAAACCAGAAGCTTTCTTT. Translating it yields CASSLAEKPEAFF.

This clone was recorded only once. The CDR3: CASRGGRNTQYF. Written as DNA, the CDR3 is TGTGCCAGCAGGGGGGGGCGAAATACGCAGTATTTT. This chain links TRBV12-3 or TRBV12-4 with TRBJ2-3; D may be TRBD2 (7 bases). The CDR3 spans 12 residues. Trimming pared 6 bases from V and 7 bases from J, leaving 11 bases between.